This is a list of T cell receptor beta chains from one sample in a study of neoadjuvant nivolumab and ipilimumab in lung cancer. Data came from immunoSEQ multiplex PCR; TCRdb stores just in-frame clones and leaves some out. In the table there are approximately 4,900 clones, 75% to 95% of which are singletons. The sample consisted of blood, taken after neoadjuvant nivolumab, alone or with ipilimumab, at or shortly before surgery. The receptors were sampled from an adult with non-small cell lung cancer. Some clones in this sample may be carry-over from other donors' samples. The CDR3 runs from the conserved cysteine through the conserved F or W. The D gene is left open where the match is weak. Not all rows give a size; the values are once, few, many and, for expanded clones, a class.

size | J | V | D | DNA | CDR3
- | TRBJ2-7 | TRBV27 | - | TGTGCCAGCAGTCGAGGGGGTCACTACGAGCAGTACTTC | CASSRGGHYEQYF
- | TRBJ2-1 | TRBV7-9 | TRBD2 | TGTGCCAGCAGCCAGGGACTAGCGGGGGACAATGAGCAGTTCTTC | CASSQGLAGDNEQFF
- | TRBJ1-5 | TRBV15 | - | TGTGCCACCAGCAGATATACCGCCGGGACCGTAAAACATTTT | CATSRYTAGTVKHF
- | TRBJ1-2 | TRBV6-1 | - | TGTGCCAGCAGTGAATGGCGGGGGGCAAACTATGGCTACACCTTC | CASSEWRGANYGYTF
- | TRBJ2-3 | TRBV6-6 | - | TGTGCCAGCAGTTACTTAAGCAGGGGCACAGATACGCAGTATTTT | CASSYLSRGTDTQYF
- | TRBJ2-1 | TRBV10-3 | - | TGTGCCATCAGTGAGGACTTCTACAATGAGCAGTTCTTC | CAISEDFYNEQFF
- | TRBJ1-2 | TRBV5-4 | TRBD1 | TGTGCCAGCAGCTTCGGGACAGCTAACTATGGCTACACCTTC | CASSFGTANYGYTF
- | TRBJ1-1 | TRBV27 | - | TGTGCCAGCAGTTTTTCGGGGCCTCTTAGGGGCACTGAAGCTTTCTTT | CASSFSGPLRGTEAFF
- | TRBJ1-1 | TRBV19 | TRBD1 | TGTGCCAGTAGCACCGGGACAGGGAGCGTTAAGTACACTGAAGCTTTCTTT | CASSTGTGSVKYTEAFF
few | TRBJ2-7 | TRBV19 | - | TGTGCCAGTAGCGAGGATCTCGCCTACGAGCAGTACTTC | CASSEDLAYEQYF
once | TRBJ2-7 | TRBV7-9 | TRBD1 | TGTGCCAGCAGCTTCACAGGGGGATCCTACGAGCAGTACTTC | CASSFTGGSYEQYF
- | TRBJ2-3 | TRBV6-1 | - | TGTGCCAGCAGTGAACAGGGCACAGATACGCAGTATTTT | CASSEQGTDTQYF
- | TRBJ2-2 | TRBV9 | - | TGTGCCAGCACCCACGACACCGGGGAGCTGTTTTTT | CASTHDTGELFF
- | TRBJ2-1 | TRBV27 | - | TGTGCCAGCAGTCCCCCCGGCAGCCGATCCTACAATGAGCAGTTCTTC | CASSPPGSRSYNEQFF
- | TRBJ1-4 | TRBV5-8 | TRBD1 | TGTGCCAGCAGCCGACAGGGGTTTAATGAAAAACTGTTTTTT | CASSRQGFNEKLFF
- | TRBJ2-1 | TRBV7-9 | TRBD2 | TGTGCCAGCAGCCCGACTAGCGGGAGCCCCTACAATGAGCAGTTCTTC | CASSPTSGSPYNEQFF
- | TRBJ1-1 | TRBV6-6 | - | TGTGCCAGCAGTCTTCCCCAGAACACTGAAGCTTTCTTT | CASSLPQNTEAFF
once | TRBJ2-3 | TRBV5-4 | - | TGTGCCAGCAGCTTGACACTGAGACACATCACAGATACGCAGTATTTT | CASSLTLRHITDTQYF
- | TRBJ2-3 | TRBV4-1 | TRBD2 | TGCGCCAGCAGCCAAGACCCTAGCGGGAGCTCAGATACGCAGTATTTT | CASSQDPSGSSDTQYF
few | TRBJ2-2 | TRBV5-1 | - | TGCGCCAGCAGCCCGGGATCCGTCGGGGAGCTGTTTTTT | CASSPGSVGELFF
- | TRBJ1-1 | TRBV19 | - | TGTGCCAGTAGTACGGGGGACACCTCCACTGAAGCTTTCTTT | CASSTGDTSTEAFF
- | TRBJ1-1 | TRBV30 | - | TGTGCCTGGGTTGCAGCGCCCATGAACACTGAAGCTTTCTTT | CAWVAAPMNTEAFF
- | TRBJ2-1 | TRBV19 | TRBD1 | TGTGCCAGTAGTGGGGACAGGGGGGATGAGCAGTTCTTC | CASSGDRGDEQFF
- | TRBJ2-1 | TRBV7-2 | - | TGTGCCAGCAGCTTCCTAGAGGCGGGAAGTAATGAGCAGTTCTTC | CASSFLEAGSNEQFF
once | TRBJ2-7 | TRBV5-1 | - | TGCGCCAGCAGCTTGGTCGGCACTAACTACGAGCAGTACTTC | CASSLVGTNYEQYF
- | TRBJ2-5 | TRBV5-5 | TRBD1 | TGTGCCAGCAGCCGGACAGGGGTTGTGCAAGAGACCCAGTACTTC | CASSRTGVVQETQYF
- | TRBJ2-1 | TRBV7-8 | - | TGTGCCAGCAGCTTAAACGATGAGCAGTTCTTC | CASSLNDEQFF
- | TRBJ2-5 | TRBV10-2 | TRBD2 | TGCGCCAGCAGTGGGGCGACTAGCGGGAGGAGAAAGACCCAGTACTTC | CASSGATSGRRKTQYF
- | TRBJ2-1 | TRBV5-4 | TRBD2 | TGTGCCAGCAGTTTCGCGGGAGCCCCATACAATGAGCAGTTCTTC | CASSFAGAPYNEQFF
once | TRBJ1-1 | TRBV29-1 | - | TGCAGCGTTGGCAGGGGAGTGAACACTGAAGCTTTCTTT | CSVGRGVNTEAFF
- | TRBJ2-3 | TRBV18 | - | TGTGCCAGCTCACCAGGCACAGATACGCAGTATTTT | CASSPGTDTQYF
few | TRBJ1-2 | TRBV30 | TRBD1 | TGTGCCTGTAAGGGACAGGGGGCCGGCTACACCTTC | CACKGQGAGYTF
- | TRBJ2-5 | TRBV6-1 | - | TGTGCCAGCAGTATGGGATGGGGGGAGACCCAGTACTTC | CASSMGWGETQYF
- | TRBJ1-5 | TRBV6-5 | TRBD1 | TGTGCCAGCAGTGTAAACAGGGGGGGCAATCAGCCCCAGCATTTT | CASSVNRGGNQPQHF
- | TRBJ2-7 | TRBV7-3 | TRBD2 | TGTGCCAGCAGCCCCCGGACTAGCGGGAGTGGCCTCTACGAGCAGTACTTC | CASSPRTSGSGLYEQYF
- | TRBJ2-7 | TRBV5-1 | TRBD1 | TGCGCCAGCAGCGGGACAGGGGGTCACGAGCAGTACTTC | CASSGTGGHEQYF
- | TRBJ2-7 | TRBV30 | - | TGTGCCTGGAGTGTAAGCCCTCCCAGGGCCTACGAGCAGTACTTC | CAWSVSPPRAYEQYF
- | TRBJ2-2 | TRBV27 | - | TGTGCCAGCAGTTTCGAGTTAAGGGCCGGGGAGCTGTTTTTT | CASSFELRAGELFF
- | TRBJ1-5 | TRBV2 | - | TGTGCCAGCAGTCTGGGGGCTAACAATCAGCCCCAGCATTTT | CASSLGANNQPQHF
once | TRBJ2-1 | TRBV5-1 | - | TGCGCCAGCAGCCGTGGGATCACTAACAACAATGAGCAGTTCTTC | CASSRGITNNNEQFF
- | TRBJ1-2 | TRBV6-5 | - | TGTGCCAGCAGGTCCGGGCCGCTAGAAGGCTACACCTTC | CASRSGPLEGYTF